The 17 T cell receptor beta chains given below trace back to one sample, sequenced in a study of T cell changes during pregnancy in multiple sclerosis. The method was immunoSEQ multiplex PCR; TCRdb's version includes in-frame clones alone and lacks a portion of them. The sample yields 90,000 to 120,000 clones, 92% seen once. The sample here was peripheral blood, taken in the third trimester of pregnancy. These receptors all come from a female donor in good health, enrolled as a control in a pregnancy study.

This rearrangement joins TRBV5-4 to TRBJ1-1; 7 bases are a match to TRBD1. The V gene's germline CDR1 is SGHNT and CDR2 YYREEE (reference sequence). The length of the CDR3 is 15 residues. The ends lost 4 bases at V and 7 bases at J; junction bases unmatched: 13. The CDR3 DNA reads TGTGCCAGCAGCACGAAGGAAGGGGGCAATGTTGAAGCTTTCTTT. Residues: CASSTKEGGNVEAFF.

V is TRBV25-1 and J is TRBJ1-1; TRBD1 agrees at 8 bases. The CDR3 runs to 15 residues. The germline V gene has CDR1 MGHDK and CDR2 SYGVNS. Trimming cost V 0 bases and J 10 bases; bases outside gene matches: 10. Here the CDR3 DNA reads TGTGCCAGCAGTGAATACGGACAGGGAGAGCCACGAGCTTTCTTT. This translates into CASSEYGQGEPRAFF.

This clone was observed a few times. The chain has TRBV6-1 and TRBJ2-5, with 9 positions matching TRBD1. Germline CDR1 is MNHNS and CDR2 is SASEGT. V lost 8 bases and J lost 1; bases outside the gene matches: 8. The CDR3 loop spans 15 amino acids. CDR3 residues: CASGSGTGSQETQYF. The CDR3 DNA is TGTGCCAGCGGATCCGGGACAGGGTCCCAAGAGACCCAGTACTTC.

The chain joins TRBV5-4 to TRBJ2-5; 7 positions agree with TRBD2. V shed 7 bases and J 1 base; nucleotides not matched to a gene: 4. This CDR3 comprises 13 residues. Germline V gene lookup returns CDR1 SGHNT and CDR2 YYREEE (reference sequence). This chain's CDR3 is CASRKRGQETQYF. The CDR3 DNA reads TGTGCCAGCCGGAAGCGGGGCCAAGAGACCCAGTACTTC.

The rearrangement links TRBV30 to TRBJ2-7; D perhaps matches TRBD2 (6 bases). Trimming took 1 base from V and 0 from J, leaving 13 bases between them. This CDR3 is 15 amino acids long. From germline, CDR1 is GTSNPN and CDR2 SVGIG (reference sequence). CDR3 loop: CAWSGPGGGSYEQYF. CDR3 DNA: TGTGCCTGGAGTGGCCCTGGGGGAGGCTCCTACGAGCAGTACTTC. Drawing the rest from reference TRBV30 and TRBJ2-7, the complete variable domain is SQTIHQWPATLVQPVGSPLSLECTVEGTSNPNLYWYRQAAGRGLQLLFYSVGIGQISSEVPQNLSASRPQDRQFILSSKKLLLSDSGFYLCAWSGPGGGSYEQYFGPGTRLTVT.

This clone came up once. The J gene is TRBJ2-7, the V gene TRBV2; 8 bases fit TRBD1. This CDR3 has 13 amino acids. In germline, CDR1 is SNHLY, CDR2 FYNNEI. V dropped 7 bases and J dropped 5; count of bases not matched to a gene: 7. The CDR3 DNA sequence: TGTGCCAGCAATTCACAGGGGGTAAACGAGCAGTACTTC. Translated: CASNSQGVNEQYF.

This chain joins TRBV5-1 and TRBJ2-1; 14 positions agree with TRBD2. Per the germline V gene, CDR1 is SGHRS and CDR2 is YFSETQ. The CDR3 is 17 amino acids. V shed 7 bases and J 0 bases; nucleotides not matched to a gene: 6. CDR3: CASVGLAGGSSYNEQFF. CDR3 DNA sequence: TGCGCCAGCGTCGGACTAGCGGGGGGTTCCTCCTACAATGAGCAGTTCTTC.

In its sample, this clone was seen once. The rearrangement uses TRBV5-1 and TRBJ1-5; D may be TRBD1 (5 bases). With 2 bases removed from V and 6 bases from J, the gap between germline ends came to 18 bases. Looked up from germline, CDR1 is SGHRS and CDR2 is YFSETQ. CDR3 length: 16 amino acids. CDR3 protein: CASSFVPTSQGQPQHF. The DNA for the CDR3 is TGCGCCAGCAGCTTTGTCCCGACATCGCAGGGTCAGCCCCAGCATTTT.

V and J are TRBV19 and TRBJ2-1; 14 bases line up with TRBD2. Per germline, CDR1 LNHDA and CDR2 SQIVND (reference sequence). Unmatched junction bases numbered 5, after V lost 2 bases and J lost 2 bases. The CDR3 sequence is 18 residues long. The CDR3 loop is CASSIIGTSGGTYNEQFF. DNA for the CDR3: TGTGCCAGTAGTATAATAGGGACTAGCGGGGGAACCTACAATGAGCAGTTCTTC.

The rearrangement joins TRBV5-1 to TRBJ2-5, with 11 bases identical to TRBD2. The junction had 3 bases not matched to a gene; V was cut back by 0 bases and J by 5 bases. The germline V gene has CDR1 SGHRS and CDR2 YFSETQ. The CDR3 consists of 15 residues. The CDR3 protein is CASSLGLAGPETQYF. For the CDR3, the DNA is TGCGCCAGCAGCTTGGGACTAGCGGGACCGGAGACCCAGTACTTC.

V gene TRBV1 combines with J gene TRBJ2-2; the table's D call TRBD2 went unverified against the DNA. TRBV1 is recorded as a pseudogene. The CDR3 spans 16 residues. Here the CDR3 reads CTSSQARVQNTGELFF. The CDR3 DNA reads as TGCACCAGCAGCCAGGCGAGGGTCCAGAACACCGGGGAGCTGTTTTTT.

This chain connects TRBV15 to TRBJ1-4; 8 nucleotides agree with TRBD1. Germline V gene sequence: CDR1 LNHNV, CDR2 YYDKDF (reference sequence). The CDR3 has 18 amino acids. J lost 6 bases, V lost 0 bases, and 12 bases had no gene match. This CDR3 reads CATSRDVDRGRSHEKLFF. CDR3 nucleotide sequence: TGTGCCACCAGCAGAGATGTCGACAGGGGCCGGTCGCATGAAAAACTGTTTTTT.

The chain carries TRBV5-1 and TRBJ2-7, with 9 positions matching TRBD1. This CDR3 contains 15 residues. CDR1 is SGHRS, CDR2 YFSETQ, per germline. V was pared by 4 bases and J by 0 bases, with 5 bases of the junction left unmatched. Written as DNA, the CDR3 is TGCGCCAGCAGCAAATCGACAGGGGGCTCCTACGAGCAGTACTTC. This sequence encodes CASSKSTGGSYEQYF.

The rearrangement joins TRBV5-1 to TRBJ2-2; 8 bases are a match to TRBD1. CDR3 length equals 16 residues. After removal of 2 bases from V and 1 base from J, the junction contained 4 bases not matched to a gene. Germline assignment: CDR1 SGHRS and CDR2 YFSETQ. The CDR3 coding sequence is TGCGCCAGCAGCTTAAGACAGGGGAGGAACACCGGGGAGCTGTTTTTT. As protein: CASSLRQGRNTGELFF.

V gene TRBV15 combines with J gene TRBJ1-1, with D maybe TRBD1 (6 bases). The CDR3 extends over 15 amino acids. CDR1 is LNHNV and CDR2 is YYDKDF in the germline V gene (reference sequence). The V gene lost 7 bases and the J gene lost 4 bases, with 19 bases spanning the gap. DNA of the CDR3: TGTGCCACCACCGCTGATTTGGGGGCCGCCACTGAAGCTTTCTTT. The encoded protein is CATTADLGAATEAFF.

The CDR3 loop reads CASSPSSTVNTDTQYF. The DNA of the CDR3 is TGTGCCAGCTCACCCAGTTCGACAGTCAACACAGATACGCAGTATTTT. The chain employs TRBV18 and TRBJ2-3, with D perhaps matching TRBD1 (5 bases). Germline V gene lookup returns CDR1 KGHSH and CDR2 LQKENI. The CDR3 sequence is 16 residues long. V lost 3 bases to trimming and J lost 2 bases, with 15 bases between them. The whole variable domain, filled in from reference TRBV18 and TRBJ2-3, reads NAGVMQNPRHLVRRRGQEARLRCSPMKGHSHVYWYRQLPEEGLKFMVYLQKENIIDESGMPKERFSAEFPKEGPSILRIQQVVRGDSAAYFCASSPSSTVNTDTQYFGPGTRLTVL.

This chain links TRBV4-2 with TRBJ2-3; 7 bases are shared with TRBD1. CDR1 is LGHNA and CDR2 is YNFKEQ in the germline V gene. V lost 6 bases, J lost 5 bases, and 5 bases stayed unmatched. The length of the CDR3 is 13 residues. CDR3 region: CASRRGRQDTQYF. The CDR3 DNA is TGTGCCAGCAGGAGGGGGCGTCAAGATACGCAGTATTTT.